The clone carrying this T cell receptor beta chain showed up just a few times. Antigen specificity is unknown. The data originate from a study of tumor and adjacent non-tumor tissue in lung cancer. Study-wide background: The cohort had 12 to 13 adenocarcinoma, 2 squamous cell and 1 small cell patients. Patients were aged 31 to 76, about 10 men and 4 to 6 women, stage I to III. Study-wide results and limits: Normal lung showed higher cumulative top 100 clone frequency than tumor.

Trimming at V came to 3 bases and at J to 6 bases, leaving 6 bases not matched to a gene. Germline CDR1 and CDR2: SGHRS and YFSETQ. CDR3 size: 14 residues. This sample's RNA came from whole unsorted tissue. Three rounds of nested PCR, following a modified ARM-PCR protocol, produced the TCRbeta library. One entry per CDR3 protein results from TCRdb running MiXCR on the multiplex PCR reads. The data contain about 79,000 distinct CDR3 sequences, roughly two thirds of them singletons. Material: lung tumor tissue. This TCR derives from a woman aged 40 to 49 with non-small cell lung cancer. This chain uses TRBV5-1 with TRBJ1-1; 9 nucleotides align to TRBD1. CDR3 nucleotide sequence: TGCGCCAGCAGCTATGGCCGGACAGGGGCTGAAGCTTTCTTT. It is translated as CASSYGRTGAEAFF.